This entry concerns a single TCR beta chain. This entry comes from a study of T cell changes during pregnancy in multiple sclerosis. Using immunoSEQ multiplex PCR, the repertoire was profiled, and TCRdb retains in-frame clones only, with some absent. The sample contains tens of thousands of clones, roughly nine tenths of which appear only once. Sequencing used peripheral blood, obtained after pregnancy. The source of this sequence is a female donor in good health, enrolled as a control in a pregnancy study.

CDR3 in DNA: TGTGCCAGCACCCATGGGGCCAACTATGGCTACACCTTC. It codes for CASTHGANYGYTF. The chain uses TRBV6-5 and TRBJ1-2; the D gene is possibly TRBD1 (5 bases). The germline V gene has CDR1 MNHEY and CDR2 SVGAGI. V was trimmed by 7 bases and J by 2 bases, leaving 11 bases between them. This CDR3 is built from 13 residues.